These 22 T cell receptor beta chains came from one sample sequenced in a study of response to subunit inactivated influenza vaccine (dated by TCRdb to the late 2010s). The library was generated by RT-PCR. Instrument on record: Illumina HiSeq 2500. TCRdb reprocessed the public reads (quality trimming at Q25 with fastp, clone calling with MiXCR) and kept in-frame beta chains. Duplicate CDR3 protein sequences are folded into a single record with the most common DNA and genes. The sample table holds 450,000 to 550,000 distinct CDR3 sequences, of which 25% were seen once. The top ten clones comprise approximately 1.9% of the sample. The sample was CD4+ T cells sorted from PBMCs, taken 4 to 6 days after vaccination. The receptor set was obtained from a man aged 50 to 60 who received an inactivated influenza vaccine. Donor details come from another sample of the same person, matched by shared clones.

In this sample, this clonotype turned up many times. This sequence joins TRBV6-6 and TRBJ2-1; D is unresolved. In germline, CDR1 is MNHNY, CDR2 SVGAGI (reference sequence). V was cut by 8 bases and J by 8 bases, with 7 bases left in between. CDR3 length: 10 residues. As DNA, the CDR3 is TGTGCCAGCGTTGGAGATGAGCAGTTCTTC. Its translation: CASVGDEQFF.

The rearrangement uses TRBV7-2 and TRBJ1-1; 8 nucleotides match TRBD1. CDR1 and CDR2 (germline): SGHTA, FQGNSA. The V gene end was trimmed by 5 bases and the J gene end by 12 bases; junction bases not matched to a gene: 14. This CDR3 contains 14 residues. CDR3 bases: TGTGCCAGCAGCCGGAGAGGACAGGGTGAGGAAACTTTCTTT. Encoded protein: CASSRRGQGEETFF. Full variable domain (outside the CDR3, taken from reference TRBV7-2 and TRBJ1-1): GAGVSQSPSNKVTEKGKDVELRCDPISGHTALYWYRQSLGQGLEFLIYFQGNSAPDKSGLPSDRFSAERTGGSVSTLTIQRTQQEDSAVYLCASSRRGQGEETFFGQGTRLTVV.

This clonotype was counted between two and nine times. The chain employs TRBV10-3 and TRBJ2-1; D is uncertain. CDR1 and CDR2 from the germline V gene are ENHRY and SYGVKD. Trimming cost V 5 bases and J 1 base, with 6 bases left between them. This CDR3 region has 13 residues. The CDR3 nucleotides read TGTGCCATCAGTACCCAGTCCTACAATGAGCAGTTCTTC. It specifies CAISTQSYNEQFF.

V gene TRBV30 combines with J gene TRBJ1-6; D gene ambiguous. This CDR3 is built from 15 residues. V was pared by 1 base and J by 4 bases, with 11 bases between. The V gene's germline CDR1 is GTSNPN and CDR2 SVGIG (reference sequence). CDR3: CAWSGSTRYNSPLHF. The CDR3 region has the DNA TGTGCCTGGAGTGGTTCGACCAGATATAATTCACCCCTCCACTTT.

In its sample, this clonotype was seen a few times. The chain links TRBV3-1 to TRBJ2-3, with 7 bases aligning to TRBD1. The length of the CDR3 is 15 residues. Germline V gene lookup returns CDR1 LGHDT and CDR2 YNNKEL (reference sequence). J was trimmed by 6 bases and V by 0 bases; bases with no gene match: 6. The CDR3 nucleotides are TGTGCCAGCAGCCAAGATACAGGGGCTCTGGATACGCAGTATTTT. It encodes CASSQDTGALDTQYF.

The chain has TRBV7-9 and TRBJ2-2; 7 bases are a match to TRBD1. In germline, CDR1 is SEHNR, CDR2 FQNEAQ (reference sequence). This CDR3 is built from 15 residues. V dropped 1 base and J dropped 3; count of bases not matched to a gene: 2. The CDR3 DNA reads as TGTGCCAGCAGCTTAGGCCAGGGGGACACCGGGGAGCTGTTTTTT. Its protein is CASSLGQGDTGELFF.

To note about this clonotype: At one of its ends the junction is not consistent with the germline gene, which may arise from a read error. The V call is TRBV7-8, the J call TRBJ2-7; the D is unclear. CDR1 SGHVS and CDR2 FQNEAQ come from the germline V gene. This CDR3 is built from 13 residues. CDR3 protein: CASSLLEPTRALF. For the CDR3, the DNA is TGTGCCAGCAGCTTATTGGAACCTACCCGGGCGCTCTTC.

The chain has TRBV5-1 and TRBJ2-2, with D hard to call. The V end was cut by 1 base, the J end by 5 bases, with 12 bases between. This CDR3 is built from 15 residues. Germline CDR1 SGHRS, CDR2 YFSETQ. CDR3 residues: CASSLKEYGTGELFF. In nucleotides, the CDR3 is TGCGCCAGCAGCTTGAAGGAGTATGGGACCGGGGAGCTGTTTTTT.

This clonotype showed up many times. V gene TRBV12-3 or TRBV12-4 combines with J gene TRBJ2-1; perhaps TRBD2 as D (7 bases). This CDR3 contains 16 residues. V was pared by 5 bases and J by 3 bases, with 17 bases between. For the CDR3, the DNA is TGTGCCAGCAGTATCTTACAGGGCGGGGGCTACAATGAGCAGTTCTTC. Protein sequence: CASSILQGGGYNEQFF.

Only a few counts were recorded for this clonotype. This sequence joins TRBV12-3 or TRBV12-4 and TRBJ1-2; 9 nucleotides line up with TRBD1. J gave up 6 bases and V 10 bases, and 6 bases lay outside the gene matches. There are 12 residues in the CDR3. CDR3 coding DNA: TGTGCCAACAGACAGGGGGTTCATGGCTACACCTTC. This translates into CANRQGVHGYTF.

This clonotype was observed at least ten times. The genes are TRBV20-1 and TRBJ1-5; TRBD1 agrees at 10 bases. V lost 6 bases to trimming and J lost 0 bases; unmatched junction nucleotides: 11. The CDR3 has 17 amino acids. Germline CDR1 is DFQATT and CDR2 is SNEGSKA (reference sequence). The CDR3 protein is CSAPTGGGTRSNQPQHF. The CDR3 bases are TGCAGTGCCCCGACAGGGGGCGGAACTCGTAGCAATCAGCCCCAGCATTTT.

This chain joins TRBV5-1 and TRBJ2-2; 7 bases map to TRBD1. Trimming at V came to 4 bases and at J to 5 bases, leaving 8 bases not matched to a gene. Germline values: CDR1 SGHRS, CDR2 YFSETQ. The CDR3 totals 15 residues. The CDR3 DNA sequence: TGCGCCAGCAGCCTGACAGGGATAGGAACCGGGGAGCTGTTTTTT. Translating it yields CASSLTGIGTGELFF.

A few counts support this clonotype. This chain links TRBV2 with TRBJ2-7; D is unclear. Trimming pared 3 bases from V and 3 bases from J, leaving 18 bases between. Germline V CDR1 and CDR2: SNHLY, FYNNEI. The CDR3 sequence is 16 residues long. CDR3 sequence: CASSESWVFGDYEQYF. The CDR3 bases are TGTGCCAGCAGTGAGTCTTGGGTCTTCGGCGACTACGAGCAGTACTTC.

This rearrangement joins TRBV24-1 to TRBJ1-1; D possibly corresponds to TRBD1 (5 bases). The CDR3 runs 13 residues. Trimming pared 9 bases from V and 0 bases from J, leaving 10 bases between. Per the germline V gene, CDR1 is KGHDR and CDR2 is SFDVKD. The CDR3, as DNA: TGTGCCACCCAGGGCCACCTGAACACTGAAGCTTTCTTT. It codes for CATQGHLNTEAFF.

CDR3 region: CAITTAGGTTDTQYF. DNA for the CDR3: TGTGCCATCACTACAGCGGGAGGGACTACAGATACGCAGTATTTT. J is TRBJ2-3 and V is TRBV10-3, with 10 bases identical to TRBD2. The CDR3 covers 15 residues. V dropped 7 bases and J dropped 3; count of bases not matched to a gene: 7. CDR1 is ENHRY and CDR2 is SYGVKD in the germline V gene.

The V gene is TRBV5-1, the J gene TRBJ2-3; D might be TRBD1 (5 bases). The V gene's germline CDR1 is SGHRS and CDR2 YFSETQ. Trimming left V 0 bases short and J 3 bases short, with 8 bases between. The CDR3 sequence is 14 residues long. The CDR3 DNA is TGCGCCAGCAGCTTGGCCAGGGTAACAGATACGCAGTATTTT. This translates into CASSLARVTDTQYF.

The CDR3 here is CASSFYRGLTGELFF. The DNA of the CDR3 is TGTGCCAGCAGTTTCTACAGGGGGCTGACCGGGGAGCTGTTTTTT. The chain combines TRBV12-3 or TRBV12-4 with TRBJ2-2, with TRBD1 identical over 9 bases. V gave up 3 bases and J gave up 5 bases; unmatched junction bases: 4. The CDR3 loop spans 15 amino acids.

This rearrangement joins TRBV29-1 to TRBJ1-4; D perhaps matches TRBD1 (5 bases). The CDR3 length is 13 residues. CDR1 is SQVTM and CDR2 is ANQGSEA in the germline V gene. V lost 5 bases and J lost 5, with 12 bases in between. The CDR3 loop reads CSVKRDLNEKLFF. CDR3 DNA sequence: TGCAGCGTTAAAAGGGACTTAAATGAAAAACTGTTTTTT.

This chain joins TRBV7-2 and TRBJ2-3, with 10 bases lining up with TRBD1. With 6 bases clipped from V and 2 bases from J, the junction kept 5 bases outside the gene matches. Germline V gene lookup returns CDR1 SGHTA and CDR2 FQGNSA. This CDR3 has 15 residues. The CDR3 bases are TGTGCCAGCAGTAGGGACAGGGGTGACACAGATACGCAGTATTTT. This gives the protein CASSRDRGDTDTQYF.

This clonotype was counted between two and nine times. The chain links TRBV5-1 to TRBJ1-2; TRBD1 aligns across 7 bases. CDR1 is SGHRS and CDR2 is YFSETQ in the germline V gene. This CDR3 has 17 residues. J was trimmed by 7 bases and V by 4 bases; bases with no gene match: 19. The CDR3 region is CASSPSPTGSILTGYTF. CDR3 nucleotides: TGCGCCAGCAGCCCATCACCGACAGGGAGTATACTAACTGGCTACACCTTC.

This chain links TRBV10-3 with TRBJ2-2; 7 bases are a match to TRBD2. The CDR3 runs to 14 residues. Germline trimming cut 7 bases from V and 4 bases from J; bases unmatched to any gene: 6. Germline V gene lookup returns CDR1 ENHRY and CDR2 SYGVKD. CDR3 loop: CAITAGEGTGELFF. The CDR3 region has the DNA TGTGCCATCACCGCGGGAGAGGGCACCGGGGAGCTGTTTTTT.

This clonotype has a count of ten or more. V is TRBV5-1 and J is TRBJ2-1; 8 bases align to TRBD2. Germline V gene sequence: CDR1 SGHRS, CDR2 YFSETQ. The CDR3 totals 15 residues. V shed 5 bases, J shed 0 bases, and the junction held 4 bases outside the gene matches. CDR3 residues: CASSEGTSSYNEQFF. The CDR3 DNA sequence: TGCGCCAGCAGTGAGGGGACTAGCTCCTACAATGAGCAGTTCTTC. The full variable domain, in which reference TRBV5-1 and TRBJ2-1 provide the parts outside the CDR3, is KAGVTQTPRYLIKTRGQQVTLSCSPISGHRSVSWYQQTPGQGLQFLFEYFSETQRNKGNFPGRFSGRQFSNSRSEMNVSTLELGDSALYLCASSEGTSSYNEQFFGPGTRLTVL.